One and the same sample provided the 30 T cell receptor beta chains below, sequenced in a study of blood T cell repertoires in COVID-19. TCRdb's table, derived via immunoSEQ multiplex PCR, lists solely in-frame clones and lacks some. Among 34,000 or so clones, about 90% were seen once, and the ten largest hold 14% to 15%. Sequencing was carried out using peripheral blood. The receptors shown here come from a man aged 60 to 75 with active COVID-19.

This clone is categorized as medium-sized (0.01 to 0.1%). V gene TRBV27 combines with J gene TRBJ2-7; D not resolved. The germline V and J ends were trimmed by 5 bases and 6 bases, with 14 bases remaining between them. In germline, CDR1 is MNHEY, CDR2 SMNVEV (reference sequence). This CDR3 has 13 residues. The CDR3 sequence: CASSPTVAGEQYF. DNA of the CDR3: TGTGCCAGCAGTCCAACAGTGGCAGGCGAGCAGTACTTC.

This chain links TRBV2 with TRBJ1-5; TRBD1 matches 8 bases. The CDR3 consists of 15 residues. V was clipped by 10 bases and J by 1 base; unmatched bases: 9. CDR1 is SNHLY and CDR2 is FYNNEI in the germline V gene. CDR3 protein: CATRTGRESNQPQHF. The DNA for the CDR3 is TGTGCCACTCGGACAGGGCGGGAGAGCAATCAGCCCCAGCATTTT.

The gene calls are TRBV25-1 and TRBJ1-3; D is possibly TRBD1 (5 bases). Looked up from germline, CDR1 is MGHDK and CDR2 is SYGVNS. The V gene lost 0 bases and the J gene lost 2 bases, with 11 bases spanning the gap. The CDR3 runs 16 residues. The CDR3 loop reads CASSEYIPGAGNTIYF. The CDR3 DNA is TGTGCCAGCAGTGAATATATTCCGGGGGCTGGAAACACCATATATTTT.

The chain is built from TRBV16 and TRBJ2-1; D is perhaps TRBD2 (5 bases). The germline V and J ends were trimmed by 1 base and 0 bases, with 10 bases remaining between them. Germline CDR1 is KGHSY and CDR2 is FQNENV. This CDR3 is built from 16 residues. The CDR3 reads CASSQFPGSSYNEQFF. The DNA for the CDR3 is TGTGCCAGCAGCCAATTTCCGGGGAGCTCCTACAATGAGCAGTTCTTC.

A single count supports this clone. The rearrangement links TRBV3-1 (or the pseudogene TRBV3-2) to TRBJ2-1; 10 nucleotides line up with TRBD2. The CDR3 runs 17 residues. V lost 3 bases to trimming and J lost 3 bases; unmatched junction nucleotides: 8. Germline CDR1 and CDR2: LGHDT and YNNKEL (reference sequence). In DNA form, the CDR3 reads TGTGCCAGCAGCCAGATAGGGGGGACTAGCGACTACAATGAGCAGTTCTTC. Its protein is CASSQIGGTSDYNEQFF.

This clone was counted a few times. The chain links TRBV4-2 to TRBJ2-7; TRBD2 aligns across 12 bases. CDR1 is LGHNA and CDR2 is YNFKEQ in the germline V gene. This CDR3 contains 18 residues. J gave up 4 bases and V 3 bases, and 13 bases lay outside the gene matches. The CDR3 loop reads CASSHTLAGGTFGYEQYF. CDR3 nucleotides: TGTGCCAGCAGCCATACACTAGCGGGAGGCACCTTCGGGTACGAGCAGTACTTC.

The V and J genes are TRBV20-1 and TRBJ1-5; no firm D call. Germline CDR1 and CDR2: DFQATT and SNEGSKA (reference sequence). This CDR3 is built from 12 residues. V lost 3 bases to trimming and J lost 2 bases, with 5 bases between them. In DNA form, the CDR3 reads TGCAGTGCTAGTTATGGCAATCAGCCCCAGCATTTT. Translated, it gives CSASYGNQPQHF.

V usage is TRBV7-6 and J usage is TRBJ2-1, with 14 bases that match TRBD2. CDR1 and CDR2 (germline): SGHVS, FNYEAQ. This CDR3 has 15 residues. The J segment lost 9 bases and the V segment lost 5 bases, leaving 6 bases of the junction unmatched. The CDR3 protein is CASSLGLAGGGEQFF. DNA of the CDR3: TGTGCCAGCAGCCTCGGACTAGCGGGAGGAGGTGAGCAGTTCTTC.

This chain joins TRBV2 and TRBJ1-1, with 7 bases that match TRBD1. Trimming cost V 1 base and J 5 bases; bases outside gene matches: 4. This CDR3 comprises 14 residues. The germline gives CDR1 SNHLY, CDR2 FYNNEI. The CDR3 DNA sequence: TGTGCCAGCAGTGAAGAGGGGGCAAGAACTGAAGCTTTCTTT. It encodes CASSEEGARTEAFF.

The chain carries TRBV7-2 and TRBJ1-2; no clear D gene. Trimming removed 4 bases at V and 4 bases at J, with 19 bases between. CDR1 and CDR2 from the germline V gene are SGHTA and FQGNSA. This CDR3 is 16 amino acids long. The CDR3 DNA reads as TGTGCCAGCAGCTCATTCCGGGAAAGCGGGAGCTATGGCTACACCTTC. It yields the protein CASSSFRESGSYGYTF.

The chain combines TRBV18 with TRBJ1-3, with D possibly being TRBD1 (5 bases). Germline V gives CDR1 KGHSH, CDR2 LQKENI. The CDR3 sequence is 15 residues long. V was clipped by 3 bases and J by 1 base, with 10 bases between them. CDR3: CASSPDGTSGNTIYF. The CDR3 coding sequence is TGTGCCAGCTCACCTGACGGGACTTCTGGAAACACCATATATTTT. The variable domain in full, completed from reference TRBV18 and TRBJ1-3, reads NAGVMQNPRHLVRRRGQEARLRCSPMKGHSHVYWYRQLPEEGLKFMVYLQKENIIDESGMPKERFSAEFPKEGPSILRIQQVVRGDSAAYFCASSPDGTSGNTIYFGEGSWLTVV.

The chain carries TRBV10-3 and TRBJ2-3; D might be TRBD2 (5 bases). This CDR3 spans 15 amino acids. Germline values: CDR1 ENHRY, CDR2 SYGVKD. V was pared by 6 bases and J by 2 bases, with 15 bases between. CDR3 bases: TGTGCCATCAGCCGCGAAACTAGATTCACAGATACGCAGTATTTT. This gives the protein CAISRETRFTDTQYF.

The genes are TRBV3-1 (or the pseudogene TRBV3-2) and TRBJ2-7, with D maybe TRBD2 (6 bases). This CDR3 contains 17 residues. Germline V gene data show CDR1 as LGHDT and CDR2 as YNNKEL (reference sequence). Trimming took off 1 base at V and 7 bases at J, with 23 bases between the two ends. In DNA, the CDR3 is TGTGCCAGCAGCCAAGTGTATACGGGAGACAACCTGTTGGAGCAGTACTTC. Residues: CASSQVYTGDNLLEQYF.

This chain uses TRBV6-5 with TRBJ2-3; tentative D call: TRBD2 (6 bases). The V gene lost 0 bases and the J gene lost 1 base, with 11 bases spanning the gap. Looked up from germline, CDR1 is MNHEY and CDR2 is SVGAGI. CDR3 length equals 16 residues. CDR3 in amino acids: CASSYSSERGTDTQYF. DNA of the CDR3: TGTGCCAGCAGTTACTCCTCGGAGCGGGGCACAGATACGCAGTATTTT.

The chain couples TRBV7-9 to TRBJ2-7, with 14 positions matching TRBD2. Germline V gives CDR1 SEHNR, CDR2 FQNEAQ (reference sequence). The CDR3 covers 17 residues. The V gene end was trimmed by 3 bases and the J gene end by 4 bases; junction bases not matched to a gene: 8. The CDR3 spells CASSLPRRTSGRYEQYF. CDR3 sequence (DNA): TGTGCCAGCAGCTTGCCGCGTCGGACTAGCGGGAGGTACGAGCAGTACTTC.

The chain uses TRBV14 and TRBJ1-3; D remains ambiguous. The V end was cut by 4 bases, the J end by 0 bases, with 19 bases between. CDR1 is SGHDN, CDR2 FVKESK, per germline. The CDR3 totals 18 residues. CDR3 nucleotides: TGTGCCAGCAGCCGGATCCAGGTATCACCAACCTCTGGAAACACCATATATTTT. It yields the protein CASSRIQVSPTSGNTIYF. The full variable domain, with the rest looked up from reference TRBV14 and TRBJ1-3, is EAGVTQFPSHSVIEKGQTVTLRCDPISGHDNLYWYRRVMGKEIKFLLHFVKESKQDESGMPNNRFLAERTGGTYSTLKVQPAELEDSGVYFCASSRIQVSPTSGNTIYFGEGSWLTVV.

The chain links TRBV9 to TRBJ2-7, with 7 bases lining up with TRBD1. This CDR3 region has 13 residues. Germline V CDR1 and CDR2: SGDLS, YYNGEE. V trimming: 2 bases; J trimming: 4 bases; junction bases outside the gene matches: 3. CDR3 in amino acids: CASSVGTEYEQYF. The CDR3 DNA follows: TGTGCCAGCAGCGTCGGGACAGAGTACGAGCAGTACTTC.

The rearrangement links TRBV5-5 to TRBJ2-1; 10 bases map to TRBD2. CDR1 SGHKS and CDR2 YYEKEE come from the germline V gene (reference sequence). Trimming removed 4 bases from V and 6 bases from J; junction bases left unmatched: 13. The CDR3 is made up of 17 amino acids. CDR3: CASSTGRLAGVGNEQFF. CDR3 DNA sequence: TGTGCCAGCAGCACCGGGCGTCTAGCGGGAGTCGGCAATGAGCAGTTCTTC.

The rearrangement links TRBV5-4 to TRBJ2-2, with 10 bases matching TRBD2. Germline-derived CDR1 and CDR2 are SGHNT and YYREEE (reference sequence). This CDR3 region has 16 residues. After removal of 0 bases from V and 6 bases from J, the junction contained 5 bases not matched to a gene. The CDR3 DNA sequence: TGTGCCAGCAGCTTGGGGGAACTAGCGGGATCCGGGGAGCTGTTTTTT. Its translation is CASSLGELAGSGELFF.

V is TRBV6-6 and J is TRBJ1-5; D may be TRBD1 (5 bases). Germline CDR1 MNHNY, CDR2 SVGAGI (reference sequence). V was cut by 7 bases and J by 1 base, with 11 bases left in between. The CDR3 covers 14 residues. The CDR3 sequence is CASTSGNSNQPQHF. DNA of the CDR3: TGTGCCAGCACTTCAGGGAACAGCAATCAGCCCCAGCATTTT.

This clone was recorded a few times. This chain links TRBV2 with TRBJ1-5; 7 nucleotides line up with TRBD1. This CDR3 has 15 residues. Trimming cost V 4 bases and J 4 bases; bases outside gene matches: 7. CDR1 is SNHLY, CDR2 FYNNEI, per germline. The CDR3: CASSGTGVGNQPQHF. The CDR3 nucleotides read TGTGCCAGCAGTGGGACAGGCGTGGGTAATCAGCCCCAGCATTTT.

The chain joins TRBV6-1 to TRBJ2-3; 7 nucleotides agree with TRBD1. This CDR3 spans 14 amino acids. J gave up 4 bases and V 2 bases, and 3 bases lay outside the gene matches. The germline V gene has CDR1 MNHNS and CDR2 SASEGT. CDR3 nucleotide sequence: TGTGCCAGCAGTGAACCTGGACAGGCAGATACGCAGTATTTT. Translating it yields CASSEPGQADTQYF.

This sequence joins TRBV11-3 and TRBJ2-7; D perhaps matches TRBD2 (5 bases). V lost 3 bases and J lost 7, with 25 bases in between. From germline, CDR1 is SGHNT and CDR2 YENEEA. The CDR3 contains 17 residues. The CDR3 DNA is TGTGCCAGCAGCTTCATACACCGGGATCTTAGAGTATGTGAGCAGTACTTC. This sequence encodes CASSFIHRDLRVCEQYF.

This clone came up once. V gene TRBV19 combines with J gene TRBJ2-1, with 7 bases lining up with TRBD2. V gave up 5 bases and J gave up 0 bases; unmatched junction bases: 7. CDR3 length equals 16 residues. Germline CDR1 LNHDA, CDR2 SQIVND (reference sequence). The CDR3 loop is CASSAVLAASYNEQFF. The CDR3 region has the DNA TGTGCCAGTAGTGCCGTTCTAGCGGCCTCCTACAATGAGCAGTTCTTC.

The genes are TRBV7-8 and TRBJ2-3; 7 nucleotides agree with TRBD1. With V trimmed by 4 bases and J by 0 bases, 7 bases remained unmatched. Germline CDR1 SGHVS, CDR2 FQNEAQ. This CDR3 is built from 16 residues. In nucleotides, the CDR3 is TGTGCCAGCAGCTGGCAGGGGGAACTGAGCACAGATACGCAGTATTTT. This encodes CASSWQGELSTDTQYF.

The table lists this clone with a few counts. The V gene is TRBV27, the J gene TRBJ2-1; TRBD2 might be the D (6 bases). The V gene lost 4 bases and the J gene lost 7 bases, with 11 bases spanning the gap. This CDR3 comprises 13 residues. The germline CDR1 and CDR2 sequences are MNHEY and SMNVEV (reference sequence). The CDR3 region has the DNA TGTGCCAGCAGTTGGACTATCGGGAATGAGCAGTTCTTC. Its protein product is CASSWTIGNEQFF.

The V gene is TRBV5-1, the J gene TRBJ2-7; 9 positions match TRBD2. The germline CDR1 and CDR2 sequences are SGHRS and YFSETQ. CDR3 length equals 17 residues. With V trimmed by 0 bases and J by 2 bases, 9 bases remained unmatched. The CDR3 coding sequence is TGCGCCAGCAGCTTGGGGGCCTCCGGGACTAGCCCCTACGAGCAGTACTTC. Translation gives CASSLGASGTSPYEQYF.

V and J are TRBV27 and TRBJ2-2, with D perhaps TRBD1 (5 bases). The CDR3 spans 14 residues. CDR1 and CDR2 (germline): MNHEY, SMNVEV (reference sequence). Trimming left V 4 bases short and J 3 bases short, with 9 bases between. The CDR3: CASSWQGYTGELFF. Written as DNA, the CDR3 is TGTGCCAGCAGTTGGCAGGGTTACACCGGGGAGCTGTTTTTT.

The chain has TRBV29-1 and TRBJ1-5, with TRBD1 as a possible D gene (5 bases). This CDR3 has 13 residues. V lost 4 bases and J lost 7, with 14 bases in between. The germline V gene has CDR1 SQVTM and CDR2 ANQGSEA. CDR3 bases: TGCAGCGTTGGGGGGGGGTCAGGACAGCCCCAGCATTTT. Translated, it gives CSVGGGSGQPQHF.

This chain joins TRBV9 and TRBJ2-1; a possible D gene is TRBD2 (6 bases). Trimming pared 0 bases from V and 4 bases from J, leaving 14 bases between. CDR3 length: 16 residues. Germline V gene lookup returns CDR1 SGDLS and CDR2 YYNGEE. DNA of the CDR3: TGTGCCAGCAGCGTAGCCATGGGAGGTATTTACAATGAGCAGTTCTTC. As protein: CASSVAMGGIYNEQFF.